A selection of T cell receptor beta chains follows, all from one sample in a study of blood T cell repertoires in COVID-19. Assay: immunoSEQ multiplex PCR; the TCRdb copy retains only in-frame clones and omits some. Of approximately 300,000 clones in the sample, around 81% were seen once. Sequencing was performed on peripheral blood. These receptors all stem from a person aged 65 to 85 with COVID-19, enrolled during active disease. Each CDR3 is given with its conserved first and last residue. The D gene is left open where the match is weak. Expanded clones are given a class, and other clones once, few, many or no size at all.

j_gene | v_gene | abundance | d_gene | CDR3aa | CDR3nt
TRBJ1-1 | TRBV3-1/TRBV3-2 | NA | NA | CASSQEIKGPRLGAFF | TGTGCCAGCAGCCAAGAGATTAAGGGGCCCCGCCTTGGCGCTTTCTTT
TRBJ1-2 | TRBV6-6 | NA | NA | CASRAETNYGYTF | TGTGCCAGCAGGGCAGAAACTAACTATGGCTACACCTTC
TRBJ2-7 | TRBV25-1 | NA | NA | CASSYSSYEQYF | TGTGCCAGCTCTTATTCCTCCTACGAGCAGTACTTC
TRBJ1-2 | TRBV9 | NA | NA | CASSVGAEANYGYTF | TGTGCCAGCAGCGTAGGGGCAGAAGCTAACTATGGCTACACCTTC
TRBJ2-7 | TRBV5-1 | NA | TRBD1 | CASSFQGTGYEQYF | TGCGCCAGCAGCTTCCAGGGGACAGGCTACGAGCAGTACTTC
TRBJ2-1 | TRBV9 | NA | TRBD2 | CASSVGLAGGSYNEQFF | TGTGCCAGCAGCGTAGGCCTAGCGGGGGGCTCCTACAATGAGCAGTTCTTC
TRBJ2-3 | TRBV4-3 | NA | NA | CASSQSPDRGDTQYF | TGCGCCAGCAGCCAGAGTCCGGACCGGGGAGATACGCAGTATTTT
TRBJ1-1 | TRBV5-1 | once | NA | CASSPLTGSMNTEAFF | TGCGCCAGCAGCCCGCTAACGGGGTCCATGAACACTGAAGCTTTCTTT
TRBJ1-5 | TRBV3-1/TRBV3-2 | NA | NA | CASHDGIPGDSNQPQHF | TGTGCCAGCCATGATGGAATCCCGGGGGATAGCAATCAGCCCCAGCATTTT
TRBJ2-7 | TRBV5-1 | NA | TRBD1 | CASSAADGTGKYEQYF | TGCGCCAGCAGCGCCGCGGATGGGACAGGGAAATACGAGCAGTACTTC
TRBJ1-2 | TRBV5-6 | once | NA | CASSLGGLYGYTF | TGTGCCAGCAGCTTGGGAGGACTCTATGGCTACACCTTC
TRBJ2-5 | TRBV12-3/TRBV12-4 | NA | NA | CASSFGFGETQYF | TGTGCCAGCAGTTTTGGGTTCGGGGAGACCCAGTACTTC
TRBJ2-1 | TRBV19 | NA | TRBD2 | CASSVGLAGVGKDEQFF | TGTGCCAGTAGTGTCGGTCTAGCGGGAGTTGGGAAGGATGAGCAGTTCTTC
TRBJ1-4 | TRBV27 | once | NA | CASSLLGQVNEKLFF | TGTGCCAGCAGTTTATTGGGGCAGGTTAATGAAAAACTGTTTTTT
TRBJ1-1 | TRBV4-3 | few | NA | CASSQGGGRGNTEAFF | TGCGCCAGCAGCCAAGGAGGCGGACGGGGGAACACTGAAGCTTTCTTT
TRBJ2-3 | TRBV19 | NA | TRBD2 | CASSIVRGRALDTQYF | TGTGCCAGTAGTATCGTCCGCGGGAGGGCCCTAGATACGCAGTATTTT
TRBJ2-3 | TRBV5-4 | NA | NA | CASSLGGTPDTQYF | TGTGCCAGCAGCTTGGGTGGGACACCAGATACGCAGTATTTT
TRBJ2-5 | TRBV11-2 | NA | NA | CASSLDSTGRGTQYF | TGTGCCAGCAGCTTAGATTCCACAGGTCGAGGGACCCAGTACTTC
TRBJ1-2 | TRBV7-7 | NA | NA | CASSLGRGRVYYGYTF | TGTGCCAGCAGCTTAGGGCGTGGTCGGGTTTACTATGGCTACACCTTC
TRBJ1-6 | TRBV28 | NA | NA | CASSRMPTGVLPPLHF | TGTGCCAGCAGTCGAATGCCTACGGGGGTTTTACCACCCCTCCACTTT
TRBJ2-7 | TRBV5-5 | few | TRBD2 | CASSPGGSSTLYEQYF | TGTGCCAGCAGCCCCGGCGGGAGCTCAACCCTCTACGAGCAGTACTTC
TRBJ1-5 | TRBV5-3 | once | NA | CARTKDSTINQPQHF | TGTGCCAGAACTAAAGACAGTACCATCAATCAGCCCCAGCATTTT
TRBJ2-7 | TRBV27 | NA | NA | CASRQQVAYEQYF | TGTGCCAGTCGACAGCAGGTGGCCTACGAGCAGTACTTC
TRBJ2-7 | TRBV10-3 | once | NA | CAISDDGERGYEQYF | TGTGCCATCAGTGACGATGGGGAGAGAGGCTACGAGCAGTACTTC
TRBJ2-1 | TRBV7-2 | NA | NA | CASSSYYNEQFF | TGTGCCAGCAGCTCCTACTACAATGAGCAGTTCTTC
TRBJ1-6 | TRBV27 | NA | TRBD1 | CASRPTGVNSPLHF | TGTGCCAGCAGACCTACAGGGGTAAATTCACCCCTCCACTTT
TRBJ2-5 | TRBV6-6 | NA | NA | CAGPLVDQETQYF | TGTGCCGGGCCCTTGGTCGACCAAGAGACCCAGTACTTC
TRBJ1-2 | TRBV7-9 | NA | NA | CASSLDLDTVRGYTF | TGTGCCAGCAGCTTAGATTTGGACACCGTTAGGGGCTACACCTTC
TRBJ2-3 | TRBV6-5 | few | TRBD1 | CASTGQGLDTQYF | TGTGCCAGCACTGGACAGGGGCTGGATACGCAGTATTTT
TRBJ1-1 | TRBV18 | NA | NA | CASSPQVNTEAFF | TGTGCCAGCTCACCGCAGGTGAACACTGAAGCTTTCTTT
TRBJ2-4 | TRBV19 | NA | NA | CASSITGFKNIQYF | TGTGCCAGTAGTATCACAGGGTTCAAAAACATTCAGTACTTC
TRBJ2-1 | TRBV27 | NA | TRBD2 | CASSFIGTSGYEQFF | TGTGCCAGCAGTTTCATTGGTACTAGCGGGTATGAGCAGTTCTTC
TRBJ2-1 | TRBV29-1 | NA | TRBD2 | CSVPSGNEQFF | TGCAGCGTACCTAGCGGTAATGAGCAGTTCTTC
TRBJ2-4 | TRBV6-5 | few | NA | CASSYTGSGKNIQYF | TGTGCCAGCAGTTACACAGGGTCTGGCAAAAACATTCAGTACTTC
TRBJ1-1 | TRBV7-8 | NA | NA | CASSYIPGGRDLNTEAFF | TGTGCCAGCAGCTACATACCCGGTGGCCGGGATTTGAACACTGAAGCTTTCTTT
TRBJ1-6 | TRBV2 | NA | NA | CASHRGQPYNSPLHF | TGTGCCAGCCATCGAGGGCAGCCATATAATTCACCCCTCCACTTT
TRBJ2-5 | TRBV4-2 | NA | NA | CASSQDGALGAGQETQYF | TGTGCCAGCAGCCAAGATGGGGCGTTGGGCGCGGGGCAAGAGACCCAGTACTTC
TRBJ1-2 | TRBV5-1 | few | TRBD1 | CASSPYDRGNYGYTF | TGCGCCAGCAGCCCCTATGACAGGGGAAACTATGGCTACACCTTC
TRBJ2-7 | TRBV4-3 | NA | TRBD1 | CASSPDRGSYEQYF | TGCGCCAGCAGCCCCGACAGGGGATCCTACGAGCAGTACTTC
TRBJ2-7 | TRBV28 | NA | TRBD1 | CASSPRGQMPYEQYF | TGTGCCAGCAGTCCCCGGGGACAGATGCCCTACGAGCAGTACTTC
TRBJ2-1 | TRBV9 | many | TRBD1 | CASSVGRQGTYNEQFF | TGTGCCAGCAGCGTAGGCCGACAGGGGACCTACAATGAGCAGTTCTTC
TRBJ1-5 | TRBV18 | NA | TRBD1 | CASSPSTGDSPQHF | TGTGCCAGCTCACCGTCGACAGGGGATTCCCCCCAGCATTTT
TRBJ1-6 | TRBV30 | NA | NA | CAWSTGYNSPLHF | TGTGCCTGGAGTACAGGTTATAATTCACCCCTCCACTTT
TRBJ2-7 | TRBV3-1/TRBV3-2 | NA | NA | CASSQTGVTYEQYF | TGTGCCAGCAGCCAAACCGGGGTAACCTACGAGCAGTACTTC
TRBJ1-2 | TRBV4-1 | NA | TRBD1 | CASSQDQSGTELLYGYTF | TGCGCCAGCAGCCAAGATCAGTCCGGGACAGAGCTTCTTTATGGCTACACCTTC